The entry below gives a single T cell receptor beta chain sequence along with its context. The antigen is undetermined. Assay used: immunoSEQ multiplex PCR; TCRdb lists only in-frame clones, some missing. The sample comprises tens of thousands of clones, 80% to 95% of which are singletons, and roughly 4.5% rests with the top ten. These data originate in a study of T cell responses to AZD1222 COVID-19 vaccine. Findings and limits, study-wide: Among the donors, most were white British and more were female, and clonal diversity was possibly underestimated.

The source was peripheral blood, collected 28 days after the second AZD1222 dose. This TCR derives from an adult who received the AZD1222 COVID-19 vaccine.

CDR3 amino acids: CASSLAREAFF. CDR3 sequence (DNA): TGTGCCAGCAGCTTGGCCAGAGAAGCTTTCTTT. The J gene is TRBJ1-1, the V gene TRBV7-9; D gene uncertain. V gave up 3 bases and J gave up 8 bases, with 7 bases separating them. The V gene's germline CDR1 is SEHNR and CDR2 FQNEAQ (reference sequence). This CDR3 spans 11 amino acids.